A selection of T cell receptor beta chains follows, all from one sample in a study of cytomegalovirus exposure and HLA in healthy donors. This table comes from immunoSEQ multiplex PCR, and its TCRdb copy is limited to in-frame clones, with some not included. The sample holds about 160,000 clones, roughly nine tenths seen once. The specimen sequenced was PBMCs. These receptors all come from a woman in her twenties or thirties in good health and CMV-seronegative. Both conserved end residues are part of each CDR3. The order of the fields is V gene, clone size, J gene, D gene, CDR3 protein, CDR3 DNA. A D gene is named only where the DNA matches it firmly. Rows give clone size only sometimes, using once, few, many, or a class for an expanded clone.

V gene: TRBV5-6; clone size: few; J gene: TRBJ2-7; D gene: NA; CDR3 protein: CASSFPGLAYEQYF; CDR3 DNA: TGTGCCAGCAGCTTTCCAGGGCTCGCCTACGAGCAGTACTTC
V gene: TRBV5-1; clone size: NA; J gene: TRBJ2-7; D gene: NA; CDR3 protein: CASSPGLVEGRGLEQYF; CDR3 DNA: TGCGCCAGCAGCCCGGGACTAGTAGAGGGAAGGGGGCTCGAGCAGTACTTC
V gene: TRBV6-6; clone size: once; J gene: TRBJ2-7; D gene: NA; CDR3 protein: CASSYFLGQGLYEQYF; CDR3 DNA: TGTGCCAGCAGTTACTTCCTCGGGCAGGGGCTATACGAGCAGTACTTC
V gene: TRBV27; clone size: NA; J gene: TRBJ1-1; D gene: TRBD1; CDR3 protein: CASRRVGGTGQTEAFF; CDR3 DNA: TGTGCCAGCCGCCGAGTTGGGGGGACAGGGCAAACTGAAGCTTTCTTT
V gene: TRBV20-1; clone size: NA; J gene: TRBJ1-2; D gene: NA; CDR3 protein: CSAIRGNGYTF; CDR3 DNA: TGCAGTGCTATAAGGGGGAATGGCTACACCTTC
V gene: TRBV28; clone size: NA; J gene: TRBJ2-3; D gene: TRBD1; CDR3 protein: CASSLKDRPRTQYF; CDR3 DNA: TGTGCCAGCAGTCTTAAGGACAGGCCCAGGACGCAGTATTTT
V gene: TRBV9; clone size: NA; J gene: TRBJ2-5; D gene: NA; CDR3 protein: CASSVENGVGETQYF; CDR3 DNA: TGTGCCAGCAGCGTAGAGAACGGGGTAGGGGAGACCCAGTACTTC
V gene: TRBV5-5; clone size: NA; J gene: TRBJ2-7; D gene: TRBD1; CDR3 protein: CASSWNPGTGSYEQYF; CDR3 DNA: TGTGCCAGCAGCTGGAACCCCGGGACAGGCTCCTACGAGCAGTACTTC
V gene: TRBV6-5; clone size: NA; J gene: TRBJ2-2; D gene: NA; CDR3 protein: CASSSGLGGELFF; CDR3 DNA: TGTGCCAGCAGTTCAGGGTTGGGCGGGGAGCTGTTTTTT
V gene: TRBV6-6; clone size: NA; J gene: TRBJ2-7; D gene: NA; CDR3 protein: CASTTGDSYEQYF; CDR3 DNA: TGTGCCAGCACCACCGGGGATTCCTACGAGCAGTACTTC
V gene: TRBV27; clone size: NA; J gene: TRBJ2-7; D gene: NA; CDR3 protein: CASSLEPAYEQYF; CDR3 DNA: TGTGCCAGCAGTTTGGAGCCAGCCTACGAGCAGTACTTC
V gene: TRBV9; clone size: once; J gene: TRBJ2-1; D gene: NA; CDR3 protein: CASSELYNEQFF; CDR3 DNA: TGTGCCAGCAGCGAACTCTACAATGAGCAGTTCTTC
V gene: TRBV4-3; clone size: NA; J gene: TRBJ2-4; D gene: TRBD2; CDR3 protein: CASSQDVPGREDIQYF; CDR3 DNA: TGCGCCAGCAGCCAAGATGTCCCGGGGAGGGAGGACATTCAGTACTTC
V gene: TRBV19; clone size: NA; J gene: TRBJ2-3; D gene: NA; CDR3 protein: CASSPQWVTQIDTQYF; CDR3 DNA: TGTGCCAGTAGTCCCCAGTGGGTTACACAGATAGATACGCAGTATTTT
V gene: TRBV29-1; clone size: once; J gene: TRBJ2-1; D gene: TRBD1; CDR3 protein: CSVEKDRGGNEQFF; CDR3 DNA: TGCAGCGTTGAAAAGGACAGGGGTGGCAATGAGCAGTTCTTC
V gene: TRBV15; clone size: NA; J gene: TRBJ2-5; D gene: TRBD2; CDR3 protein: CATSRDPGGEETQYF; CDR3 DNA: TGTGCCACCAGCAGAGATCCCGGGGGGGAAGAGACCCAGTACTTC
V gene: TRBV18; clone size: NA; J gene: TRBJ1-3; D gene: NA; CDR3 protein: CASSPPRTGNTIYF; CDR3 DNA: TGTGCCAGCTCACCACCGAGAACTGGAAACACCATATATTTT
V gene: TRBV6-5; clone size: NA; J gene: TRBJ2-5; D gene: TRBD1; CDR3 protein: CASSYSPGGGETQYF; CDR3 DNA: TGTGCCAGCAGTTACTCCCCAGGGGGCGGGGAGACCCAGTACTTC
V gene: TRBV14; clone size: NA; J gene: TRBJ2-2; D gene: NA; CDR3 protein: CASSQEMGGSITGELFF; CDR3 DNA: TGTGCCAGCAGCCAAGAGATGGGGGGTTCCATCACCGGGGAGCTGTTTTTT
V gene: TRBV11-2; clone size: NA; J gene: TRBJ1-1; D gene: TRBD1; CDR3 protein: CASSLILGAGGNTEAFF; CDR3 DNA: TGTGCCAGCAGCTTAATCCTGGGGGCAGGGGGGAACACTGAAGCTTTCTTT
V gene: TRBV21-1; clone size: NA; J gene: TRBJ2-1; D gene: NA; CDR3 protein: CASSKALSDSGQSSYNEQFF; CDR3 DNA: TGTGCCAGCAGCAAAGCCTTGAGTGACTCCGGACAGAGCTCCTACAATGAGCAGTTCTTC
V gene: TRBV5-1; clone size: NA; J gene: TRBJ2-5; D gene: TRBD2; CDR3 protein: CASSQGALQRGGQETQYF; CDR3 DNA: TGCGCCAGCAGCCAGGGGGCGCTACAGCGGGGGGGGCAAGAGACCCAGTACTTC
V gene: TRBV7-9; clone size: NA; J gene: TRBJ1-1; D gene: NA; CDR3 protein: CASSTRDKFTEAFF; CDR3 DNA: TGTGCCAGCAGCACCCGGGACAAGTTCACTGAAGCTTTCTTT
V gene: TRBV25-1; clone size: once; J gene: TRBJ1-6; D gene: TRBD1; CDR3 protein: CASSAPTGGNSPLHF; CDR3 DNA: TGTGCCAGCAGTGCCCCTACAGGGGGCAATTCACCCCTCCACTTT
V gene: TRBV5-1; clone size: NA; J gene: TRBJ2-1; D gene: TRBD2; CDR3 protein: CASSGTSGSSYNEQFF; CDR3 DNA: TGCGCCAGCAGCGGGACTAGCGGGAGCTCCTACAATGAGCAGTTCTTC
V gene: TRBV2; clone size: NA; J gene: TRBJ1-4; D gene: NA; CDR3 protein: CASRLLATNEKLFF; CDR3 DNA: TGTGCCAGCAGGCTATTAGCAACTAATGAAAAACTGTTTTTT
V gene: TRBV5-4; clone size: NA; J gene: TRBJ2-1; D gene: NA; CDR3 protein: CASSPLRGSNEQFF; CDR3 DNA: TGTGCCAGCAGCCCTCTGAGAGGGAGCAATGAGCAGTTCTTC
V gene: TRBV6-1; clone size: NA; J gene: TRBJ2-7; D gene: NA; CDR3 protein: CASSVSSYEQYF; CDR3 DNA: TGTGCCAGCAGTGTATCCTCCTACGAGCAGTACTTC
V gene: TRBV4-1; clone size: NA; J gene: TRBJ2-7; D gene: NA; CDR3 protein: CASSKTTDFGEQYF; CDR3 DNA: TGCGCCAGCAGCAAGACTACAGATTTTGGCGAGCAGTACTTC
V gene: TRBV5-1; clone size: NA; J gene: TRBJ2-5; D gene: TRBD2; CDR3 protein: CASSPGGGLRETQYF; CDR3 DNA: TGCGCCAGCAGCCCGGGGGGGGGATTGCGAGAGACCCAGTACTTC
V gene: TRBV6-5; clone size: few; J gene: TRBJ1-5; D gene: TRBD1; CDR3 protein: CASKTNRGGQPQHF; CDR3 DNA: TGTGCCAGCAAGACCAACAGGGGTGGTCAGCCCCAGCATTTT